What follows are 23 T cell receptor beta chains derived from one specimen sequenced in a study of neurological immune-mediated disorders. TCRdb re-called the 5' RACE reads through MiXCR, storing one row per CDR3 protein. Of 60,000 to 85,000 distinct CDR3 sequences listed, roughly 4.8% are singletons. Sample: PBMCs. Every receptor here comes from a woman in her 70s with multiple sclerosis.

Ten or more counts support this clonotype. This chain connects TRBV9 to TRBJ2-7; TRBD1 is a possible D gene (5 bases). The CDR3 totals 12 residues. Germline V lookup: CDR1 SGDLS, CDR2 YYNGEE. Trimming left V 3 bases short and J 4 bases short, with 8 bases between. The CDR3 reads CASSGTSYEQYF. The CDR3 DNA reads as TGTGCCAGCAGCGGGACATCTTACGAGCAGTACTTC.

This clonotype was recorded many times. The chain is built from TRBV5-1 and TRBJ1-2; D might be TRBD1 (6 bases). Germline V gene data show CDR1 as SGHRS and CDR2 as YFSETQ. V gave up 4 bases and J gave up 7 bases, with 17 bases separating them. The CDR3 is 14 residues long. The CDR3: CASSPEEGVGGYTF. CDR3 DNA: TGCGCCAGCAGCCCCGAAGAGGGGGTAGGTGGCTACACCTTC.

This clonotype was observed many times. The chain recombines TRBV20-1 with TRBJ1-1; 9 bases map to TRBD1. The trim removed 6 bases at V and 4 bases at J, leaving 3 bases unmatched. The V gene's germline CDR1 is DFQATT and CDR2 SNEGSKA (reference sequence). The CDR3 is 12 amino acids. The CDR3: CSAPTGGTEAFF. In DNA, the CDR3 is TGCAGTGCACCGACAGGGGGCACTGAAGCTTTCTTT.

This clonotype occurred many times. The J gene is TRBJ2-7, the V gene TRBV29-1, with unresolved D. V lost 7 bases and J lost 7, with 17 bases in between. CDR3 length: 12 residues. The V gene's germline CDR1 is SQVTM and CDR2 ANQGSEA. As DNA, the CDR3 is TGCAGCGCTGACGCCGGTCCCAGGGAGCAGTACTTC. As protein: CSADAGPREQYF.

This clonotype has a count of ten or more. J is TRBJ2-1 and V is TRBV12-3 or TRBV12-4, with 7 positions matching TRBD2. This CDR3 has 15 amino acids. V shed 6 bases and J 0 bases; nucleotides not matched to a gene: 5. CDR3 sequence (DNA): TGTGCCAGCAGCTCGGGGGGACGCTCCTACAATGAGCAGTTCTTC. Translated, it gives CASSSGGRSYNEQFF.

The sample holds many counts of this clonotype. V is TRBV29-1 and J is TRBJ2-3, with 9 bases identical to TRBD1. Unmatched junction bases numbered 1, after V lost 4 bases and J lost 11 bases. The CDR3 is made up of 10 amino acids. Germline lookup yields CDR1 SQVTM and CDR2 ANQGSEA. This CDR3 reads CSVGDREQYF. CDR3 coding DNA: TGCAGCGTTGGGGACAGGGAGCAGTATTTT.

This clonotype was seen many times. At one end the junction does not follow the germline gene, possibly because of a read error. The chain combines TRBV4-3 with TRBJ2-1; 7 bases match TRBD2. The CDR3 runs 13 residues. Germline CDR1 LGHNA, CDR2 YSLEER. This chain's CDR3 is CASSPFVASGLTF. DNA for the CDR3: TGCGCCAGCAGCCCCTTCGTGGCTAGCGGCCTCACCTTC.

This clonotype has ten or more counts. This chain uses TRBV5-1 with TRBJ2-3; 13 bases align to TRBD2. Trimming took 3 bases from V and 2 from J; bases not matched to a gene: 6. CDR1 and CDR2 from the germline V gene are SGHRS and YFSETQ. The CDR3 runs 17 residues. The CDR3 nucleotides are TGCGCCAGCAGCTCGCTACTAGCGGGAGGGCCCACAGATACGCAGTATTTT. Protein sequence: CASSSLLAGGPTDTQYF.

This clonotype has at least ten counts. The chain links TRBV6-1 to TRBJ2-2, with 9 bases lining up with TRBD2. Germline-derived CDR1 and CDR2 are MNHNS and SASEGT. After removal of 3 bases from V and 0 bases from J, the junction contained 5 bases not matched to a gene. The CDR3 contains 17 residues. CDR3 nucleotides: TGTGCCAGCAGTGAGCCCCGCGGGAGGGCGAACACCGGGGAGCTGTTTTTT. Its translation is CASSEPRGRANTGELFF.

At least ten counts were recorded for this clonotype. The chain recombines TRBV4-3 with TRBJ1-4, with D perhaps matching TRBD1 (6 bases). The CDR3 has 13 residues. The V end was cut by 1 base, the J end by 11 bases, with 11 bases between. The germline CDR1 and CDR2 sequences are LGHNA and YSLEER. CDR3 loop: CASSQVAGQKLFF. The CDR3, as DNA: TGCGCCAGCAGCCAAGTAGCAGGACAGAAACTGTTTTTT.

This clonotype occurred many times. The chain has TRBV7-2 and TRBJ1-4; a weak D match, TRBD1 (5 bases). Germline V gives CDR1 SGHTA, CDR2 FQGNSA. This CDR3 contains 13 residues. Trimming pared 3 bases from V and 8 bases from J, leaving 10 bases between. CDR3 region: CASSFGGEEKLFF. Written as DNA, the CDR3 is TGTGCCAGCAGCTTTGGGGGAGAAGAAAAACTGTTTTTT. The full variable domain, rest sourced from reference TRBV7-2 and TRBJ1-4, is GAGVSQSPSNKVTEKGKDVELRCDPISGHTALYWYRQSLGQGLEFLIYFQGNSAPDKSGLPSDRFSAERTGGSVSTLTIQRTQQEDSAVYLCASSFGGEEKLFFGSGTQLSVL.

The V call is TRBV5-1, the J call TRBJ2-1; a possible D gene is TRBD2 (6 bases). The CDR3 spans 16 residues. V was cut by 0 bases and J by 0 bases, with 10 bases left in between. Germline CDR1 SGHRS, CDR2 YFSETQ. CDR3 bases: TGCGCCAGCAGCTTGGCCTTGACTAGCTCCTACAATGAGCAGTTCTTC. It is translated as CASSLALTSSYNEQFF.

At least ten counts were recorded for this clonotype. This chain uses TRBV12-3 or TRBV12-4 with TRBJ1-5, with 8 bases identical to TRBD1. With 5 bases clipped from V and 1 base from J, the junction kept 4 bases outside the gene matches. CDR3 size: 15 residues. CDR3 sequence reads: CASSTGGQSNQPQHF. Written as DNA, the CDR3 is TGTGCCAGCAGTACAGGGGGACAAAGCAATCAGCCCCAGCATTTT.

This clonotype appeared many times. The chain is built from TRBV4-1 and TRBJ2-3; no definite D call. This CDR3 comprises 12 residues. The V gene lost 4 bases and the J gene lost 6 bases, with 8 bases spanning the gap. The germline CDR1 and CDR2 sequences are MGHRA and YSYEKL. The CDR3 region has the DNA TGCGCCAGCAGCCCACCTATGGATACGCAGTATTTT. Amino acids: CASSPPMDTQYF.

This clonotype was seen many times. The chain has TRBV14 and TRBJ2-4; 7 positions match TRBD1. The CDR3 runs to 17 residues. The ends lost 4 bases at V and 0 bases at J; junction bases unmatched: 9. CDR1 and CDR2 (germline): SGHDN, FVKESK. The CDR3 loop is CASSRRQGGAAKNIQYF. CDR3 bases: TGTGCCAGCAGCCGACGACAAGGGGGCGCAGCCAAAAACATTCAGTACTTC.

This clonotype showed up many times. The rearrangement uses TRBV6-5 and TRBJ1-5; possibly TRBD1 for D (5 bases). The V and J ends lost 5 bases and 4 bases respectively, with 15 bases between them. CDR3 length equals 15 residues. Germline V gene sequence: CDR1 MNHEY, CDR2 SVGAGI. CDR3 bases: TGTGCCAGCAGTCGAACCGGGACTGCTAATCAGCCCCAGCATTTT. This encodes CASSRTGTANQPQHF.

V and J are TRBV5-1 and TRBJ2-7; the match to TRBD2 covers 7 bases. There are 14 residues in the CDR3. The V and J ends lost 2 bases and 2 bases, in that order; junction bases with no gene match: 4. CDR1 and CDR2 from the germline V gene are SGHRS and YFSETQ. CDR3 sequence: CASSLSGNPYEQYF. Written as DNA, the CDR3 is TGCGCCAGCAGCTTAAGCGGGAATCCCTACGAGCAGTACTTC.

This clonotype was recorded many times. The CDR3 reads CASSSSSSSVYEQYF. In DNA form, the CDR3 reads TGTGCCAGCAGCTCGTCCTCATCTAGCGTCTACGAGCAGTACTTC. The chain links TRBV7-9 to TRBJ2-7; TRBD2 might be the D (6 bases). This CDR3 contains 15 residues. The V gene lost 4 bases and the J gene lost 3 bases, with 16 bases spanning the gap. Germline-derived CDR1 and CDR2 are SEHNR and FQNEAQ (reference sequence).

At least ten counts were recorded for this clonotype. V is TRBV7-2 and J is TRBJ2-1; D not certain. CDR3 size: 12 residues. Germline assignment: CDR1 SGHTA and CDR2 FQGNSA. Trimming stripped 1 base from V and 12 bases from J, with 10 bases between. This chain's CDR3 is CASSLEVVGQFF. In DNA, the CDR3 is TGTGCCAGCAGCTTAGAGGTCGTCGGGCAGTTCTTC.

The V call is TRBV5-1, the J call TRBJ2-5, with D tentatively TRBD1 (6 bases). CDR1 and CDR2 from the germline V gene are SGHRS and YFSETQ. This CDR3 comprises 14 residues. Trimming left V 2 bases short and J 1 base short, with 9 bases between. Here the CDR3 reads CASSFGQFQETQYF. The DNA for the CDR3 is TGCGCCAGCAGCTTTGGACAGTTCCAAGAGACCCAGTACTTC.

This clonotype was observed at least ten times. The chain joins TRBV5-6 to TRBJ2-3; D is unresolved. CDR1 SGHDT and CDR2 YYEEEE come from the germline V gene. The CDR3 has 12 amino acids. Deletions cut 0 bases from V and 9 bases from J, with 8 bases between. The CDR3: CASSLGGTTQYF. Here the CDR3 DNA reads TGTGCCAGCAGCTTGGGGGGTACAACGCAGTATTTT.

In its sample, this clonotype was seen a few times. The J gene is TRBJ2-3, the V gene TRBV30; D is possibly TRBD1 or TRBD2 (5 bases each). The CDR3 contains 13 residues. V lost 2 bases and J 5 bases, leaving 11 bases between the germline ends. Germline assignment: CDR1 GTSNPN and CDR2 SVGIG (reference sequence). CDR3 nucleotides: TGTGCCTGGAGTCCCGGGACCAGAGATACGCAGTATTTT. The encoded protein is CAWSPGTRDTQYF.

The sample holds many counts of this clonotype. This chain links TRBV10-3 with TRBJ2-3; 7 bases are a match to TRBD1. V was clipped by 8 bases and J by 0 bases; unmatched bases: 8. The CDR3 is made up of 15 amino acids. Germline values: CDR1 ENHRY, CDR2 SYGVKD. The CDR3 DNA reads TGTGCCATCGGGGGACAGAGAACTAGCACAGATACGCAGTATTTT. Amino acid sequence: CAIGGQRTSTDTQYF.